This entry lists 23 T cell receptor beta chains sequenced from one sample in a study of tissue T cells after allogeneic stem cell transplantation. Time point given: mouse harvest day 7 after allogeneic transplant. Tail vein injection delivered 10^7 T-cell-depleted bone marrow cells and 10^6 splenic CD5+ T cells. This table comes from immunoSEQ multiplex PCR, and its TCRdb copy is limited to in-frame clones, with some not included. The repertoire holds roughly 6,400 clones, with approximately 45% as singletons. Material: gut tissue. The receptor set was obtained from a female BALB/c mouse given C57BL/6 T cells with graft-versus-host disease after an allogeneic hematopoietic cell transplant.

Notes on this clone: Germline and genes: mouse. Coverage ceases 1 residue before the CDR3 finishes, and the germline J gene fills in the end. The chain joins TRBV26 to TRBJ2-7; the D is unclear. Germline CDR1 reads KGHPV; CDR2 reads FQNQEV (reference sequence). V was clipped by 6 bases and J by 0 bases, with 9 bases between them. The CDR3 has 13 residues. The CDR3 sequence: CASSTPSSYEQYF. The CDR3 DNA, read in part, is TGTGCCAGCAGCACACCGAGCTCCTATGAACAGTAC. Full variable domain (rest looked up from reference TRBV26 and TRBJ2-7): NSKVIQTPRYLVKGQGQKAKMRCIPEKGHPVVFWYQQNKNNEFKFLINFQNQEVLQQIDMTEKRFSAECPSNSPCSLEIQSSEAGDSALYLCASSTPSSYEQYFGPGTRLTVL.

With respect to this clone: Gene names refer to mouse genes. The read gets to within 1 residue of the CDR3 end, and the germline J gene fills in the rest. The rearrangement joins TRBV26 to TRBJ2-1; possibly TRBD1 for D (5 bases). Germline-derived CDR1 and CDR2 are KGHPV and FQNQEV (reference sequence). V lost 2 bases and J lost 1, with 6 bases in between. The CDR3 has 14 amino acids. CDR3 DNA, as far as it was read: TGTGCCAGCAGTCTGCCAGGGAACTATGCTGAGCAGTTC. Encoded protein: CASSLPGNYAEQF. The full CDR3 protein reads CASSLPGNYAEQFF.

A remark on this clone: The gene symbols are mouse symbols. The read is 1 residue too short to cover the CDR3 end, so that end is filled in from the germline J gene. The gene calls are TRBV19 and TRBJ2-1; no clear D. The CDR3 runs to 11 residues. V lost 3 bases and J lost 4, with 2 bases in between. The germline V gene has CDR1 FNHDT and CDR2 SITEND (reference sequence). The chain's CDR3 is CASSKYAEQFF. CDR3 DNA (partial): TGTGCCAGCAGTAAATATGCTGAGCAGTTC. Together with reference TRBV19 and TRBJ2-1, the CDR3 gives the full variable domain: GGIITQTPKFLIGQEGQKLTLKCQQNFNHDTMYWYRQDSGKGLRLIYYSITENDLQKGDLSEGYDASREKKSSFSLTVTSAQKNEMAVFLCASSKYAEQFFGPGTRLTVL.

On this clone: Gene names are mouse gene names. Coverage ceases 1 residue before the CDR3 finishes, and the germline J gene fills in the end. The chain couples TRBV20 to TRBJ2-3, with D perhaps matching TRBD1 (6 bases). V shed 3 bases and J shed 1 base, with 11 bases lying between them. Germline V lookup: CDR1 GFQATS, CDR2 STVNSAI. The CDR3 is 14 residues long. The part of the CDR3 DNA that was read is TGTGGTGCTAGACAACAGGGCGGTGCAGAAACGCTGTAT. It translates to CGARQQGGAETLY. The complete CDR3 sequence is CGARQQGGAETLYF.

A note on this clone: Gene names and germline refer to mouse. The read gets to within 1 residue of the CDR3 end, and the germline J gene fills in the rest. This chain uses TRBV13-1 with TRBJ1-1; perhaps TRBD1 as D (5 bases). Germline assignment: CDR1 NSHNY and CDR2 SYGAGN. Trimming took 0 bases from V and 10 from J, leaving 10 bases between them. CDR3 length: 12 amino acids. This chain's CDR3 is CASSDGQGGVFF. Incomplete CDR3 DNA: TGTGCCAGCAGTGATGGCCAGGGAGGAGTCTTC.

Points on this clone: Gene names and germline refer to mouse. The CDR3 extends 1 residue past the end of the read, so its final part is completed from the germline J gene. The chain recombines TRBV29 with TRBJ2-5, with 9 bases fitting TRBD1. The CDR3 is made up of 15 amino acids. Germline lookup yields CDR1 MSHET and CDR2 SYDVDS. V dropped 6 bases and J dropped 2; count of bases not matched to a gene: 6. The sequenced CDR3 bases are TGTGCTAGCAGAACCGGGACAGGGAGCCAAGACACCCAGTAC. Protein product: CASRTGTGSQDTQY. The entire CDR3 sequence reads CASRTGTGSQDTQYF.

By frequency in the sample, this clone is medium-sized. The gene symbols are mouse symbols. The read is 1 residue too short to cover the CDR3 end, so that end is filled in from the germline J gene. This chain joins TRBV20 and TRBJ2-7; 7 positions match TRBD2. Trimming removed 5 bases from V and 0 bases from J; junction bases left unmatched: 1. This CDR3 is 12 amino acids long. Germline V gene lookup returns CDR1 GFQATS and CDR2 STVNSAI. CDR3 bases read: TGTGGTGCTTGGGGGGACTCCTATGAACAGTAC. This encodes CGAWGDSYEQY. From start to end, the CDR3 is CGAWGDSYEQYF.

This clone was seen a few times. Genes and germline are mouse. The CDR3 region is CASRRLGGAETLYF. The part of the CDR3 DNA that was read is TGTGCCAGCAGGCGACTGGGGGGCGCAGAAACGCTGTAT. V usage is TRBV26 and J usage is TRBJ2-3, with 10 bases fitting TRBD2. With the read ending 1 residue before the CDR3 end, the germline J gene is used to fill in that end. The V gene end was trimmed by 6 bases and the J gene end by 3 bases; junction bases not matched to a gene: 3. This CDR3 is 14 amino acids long. Germline loops: CDR1 KGHPV, CDR2 FQNQEV (reference sequence).

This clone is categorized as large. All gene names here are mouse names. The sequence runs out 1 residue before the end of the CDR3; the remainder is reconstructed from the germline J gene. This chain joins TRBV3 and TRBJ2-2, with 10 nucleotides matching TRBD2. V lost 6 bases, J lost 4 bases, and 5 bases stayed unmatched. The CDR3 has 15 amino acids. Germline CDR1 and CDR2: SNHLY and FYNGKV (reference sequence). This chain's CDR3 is CASSSDWGSTGQLYF. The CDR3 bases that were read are TGTGCCAGCAGTTCGGACTGGGGGAGCACCGGGCAGCTCTAC.

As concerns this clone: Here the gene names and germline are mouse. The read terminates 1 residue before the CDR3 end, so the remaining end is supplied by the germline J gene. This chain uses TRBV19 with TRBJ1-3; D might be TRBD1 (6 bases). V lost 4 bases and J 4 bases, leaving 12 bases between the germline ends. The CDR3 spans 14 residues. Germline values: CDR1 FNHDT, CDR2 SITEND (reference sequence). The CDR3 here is CASSPQGWGNTLYF. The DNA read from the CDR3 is TGTGCCAGCAGTCCACAGGGTTGGGGAAATACGCTCTAT. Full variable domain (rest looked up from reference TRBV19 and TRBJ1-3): GGIITQTPKFLIGQEGQKLTLKCQQNFNHDTMYWYRQDSGKGLRLIYYSITENDLQKGDLSEGYDASREKKSSFSLTVTSAQKNEMAVFLCASSPQGWGNTLYFGEGSRLIVV.

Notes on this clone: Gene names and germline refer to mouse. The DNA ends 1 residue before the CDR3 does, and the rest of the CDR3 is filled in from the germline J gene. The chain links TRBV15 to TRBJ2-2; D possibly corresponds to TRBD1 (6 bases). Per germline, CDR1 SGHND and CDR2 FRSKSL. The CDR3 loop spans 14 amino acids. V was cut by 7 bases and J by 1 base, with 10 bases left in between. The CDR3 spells CASNLQGNTGQLYF. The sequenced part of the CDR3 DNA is TGTGCCAGCAATCTACAGGGAAACACCGGGCAGCTCTAC.

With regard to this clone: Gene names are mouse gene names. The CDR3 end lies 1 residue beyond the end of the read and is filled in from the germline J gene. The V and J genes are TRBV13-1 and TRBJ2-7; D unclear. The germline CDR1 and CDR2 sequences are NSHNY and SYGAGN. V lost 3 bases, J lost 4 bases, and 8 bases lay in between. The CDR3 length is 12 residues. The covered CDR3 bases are TGTGCCAGCAGTGGGACGTCTTATGAACAGTAC. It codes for CASSGTSYEQY. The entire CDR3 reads CASSGTSYEQYF.

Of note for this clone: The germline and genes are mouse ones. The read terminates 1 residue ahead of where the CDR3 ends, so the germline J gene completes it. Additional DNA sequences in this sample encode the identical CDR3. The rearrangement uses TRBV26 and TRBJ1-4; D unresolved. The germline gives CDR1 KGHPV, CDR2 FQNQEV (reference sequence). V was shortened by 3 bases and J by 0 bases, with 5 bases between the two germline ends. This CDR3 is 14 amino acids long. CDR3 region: CASSLQFSNERLFF. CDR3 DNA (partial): TGTGCCAGCAGTCTTCAGTTTTCCAACGAAAGATTATTT.

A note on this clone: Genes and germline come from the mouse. The CDR3 bases that were read are TGTGCCAGCAGTGATCCCGGGACTGGGGGGGGCGATGAACAGTAC. It specifies CASSDPGTGGGDEQY. The whole CDR3 protein reads CASSDPGTGGGDEQYF. The chain links TRBV13-1 to TRBJ2-7; 13 nucleotides align to TRBD2. The sequence runs out 1 residue before the end of the CDR3; the remainder is reconstructed from the germline J gene. The CDR3 is 16 residues long. CDR1 and CDR2 from the germline V gene are NSHNY and SYGAGN. The trim removed 1 base at V and 5 bases at J, leaving 6 bases unmatched.

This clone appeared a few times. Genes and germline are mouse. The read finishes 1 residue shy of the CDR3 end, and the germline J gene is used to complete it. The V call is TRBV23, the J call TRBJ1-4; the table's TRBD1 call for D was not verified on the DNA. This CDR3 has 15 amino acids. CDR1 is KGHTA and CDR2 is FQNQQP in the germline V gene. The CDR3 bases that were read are TGCTCCAGCAGTCAAGGACAGGGGGCGTCCGAAAGATTATTT. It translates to CSSSQGQGASERLF. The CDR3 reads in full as CSSSQGQGASERLFF. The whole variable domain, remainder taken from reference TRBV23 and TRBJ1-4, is DAAVTQKPRYLIKMKGQEAEMKCIPEKGHTAVFWYQQKQSKELKFLIYFQNQQPLDQIDMVKERFSAVCPSSSLCSLGIRTCEAEDSALYLCSSSQGQGASERLFFGHGTKLSVL.

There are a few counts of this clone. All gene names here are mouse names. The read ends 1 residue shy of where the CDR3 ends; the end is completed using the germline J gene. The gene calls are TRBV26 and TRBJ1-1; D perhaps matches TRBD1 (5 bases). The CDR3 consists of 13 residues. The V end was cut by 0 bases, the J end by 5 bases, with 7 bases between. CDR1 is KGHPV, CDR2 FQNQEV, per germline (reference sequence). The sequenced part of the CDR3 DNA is TGTGCCAGCAGTCTGTCAGAGGGGACAGAAGTCTTC. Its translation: CASSLSEGTEVF. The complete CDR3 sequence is CASSLSEGTEVFF. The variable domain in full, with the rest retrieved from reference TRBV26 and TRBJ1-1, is NSKVIQTPRYLVKGQGQKAKMRCIPEKGHPVVFWYQQNKNNEFKFLINFQNQEVLQQIDMTEKRFSAECPSNSPCSLEIQSSEAGDSALYLCASSLSEGTEVFFGKGTRLTVV.

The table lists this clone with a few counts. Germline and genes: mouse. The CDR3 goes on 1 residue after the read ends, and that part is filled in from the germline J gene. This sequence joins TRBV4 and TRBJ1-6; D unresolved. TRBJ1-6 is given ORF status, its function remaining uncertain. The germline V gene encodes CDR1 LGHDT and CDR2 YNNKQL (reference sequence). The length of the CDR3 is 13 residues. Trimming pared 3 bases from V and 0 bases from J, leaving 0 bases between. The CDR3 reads CASSYSYNSPLYF. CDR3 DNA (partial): TGTGCCAGCAGCTATTCCTATAATTCGCCCCTCTAC.

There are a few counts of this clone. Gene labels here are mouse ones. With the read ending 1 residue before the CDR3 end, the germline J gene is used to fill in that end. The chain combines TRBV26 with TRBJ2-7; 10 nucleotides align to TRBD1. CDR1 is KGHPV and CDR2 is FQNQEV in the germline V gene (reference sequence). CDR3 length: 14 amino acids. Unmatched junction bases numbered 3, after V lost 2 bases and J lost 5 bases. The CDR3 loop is CASSLGTGVNEQYF. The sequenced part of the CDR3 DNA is TGTGCCAGCAGTCTGGGGACAGGGGTCAATGAACAGTAC.

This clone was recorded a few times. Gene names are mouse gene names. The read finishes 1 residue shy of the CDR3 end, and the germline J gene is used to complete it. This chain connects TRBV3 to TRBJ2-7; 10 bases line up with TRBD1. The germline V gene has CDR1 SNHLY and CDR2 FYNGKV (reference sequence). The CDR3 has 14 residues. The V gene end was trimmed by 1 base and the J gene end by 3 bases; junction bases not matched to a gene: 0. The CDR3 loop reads CASSLGDRGYEQYF. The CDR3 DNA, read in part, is TGTGCCAGCAGCTTAGGGGACAGGGGCTATGAACAGTAC.

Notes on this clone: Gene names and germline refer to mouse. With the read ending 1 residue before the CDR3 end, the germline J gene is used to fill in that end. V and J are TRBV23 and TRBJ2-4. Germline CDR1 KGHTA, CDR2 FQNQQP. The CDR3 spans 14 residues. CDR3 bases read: TGCTCCAGCAGTGCCCCGGGACCCCTAAACACCTTGTAC. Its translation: CSSSAPGPLNTLY. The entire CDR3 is CSSSAPGPLNTLYF.

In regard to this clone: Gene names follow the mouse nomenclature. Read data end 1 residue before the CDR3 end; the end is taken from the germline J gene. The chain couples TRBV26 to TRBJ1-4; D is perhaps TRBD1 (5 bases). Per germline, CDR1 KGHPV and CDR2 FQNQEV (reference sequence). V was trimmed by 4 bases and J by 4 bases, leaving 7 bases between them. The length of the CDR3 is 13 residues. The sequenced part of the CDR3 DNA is TGTGCCAGCAGTCGGGGGAACAACGAAAGATTATTT. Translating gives CASSRGNNERLF. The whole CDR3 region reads CASSRGNNERLFF. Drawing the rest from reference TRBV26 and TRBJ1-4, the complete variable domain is NSKVIQTPRYLVKGQGQKAKMRCIPEKGHPVVFWYQQNKNNEFKFLINFQNQEVLQQIDMTEKRFSAECPSNSPCSLEIQSSEAGDSALYLCASSRGNNERLFFGHGTKLSVL.

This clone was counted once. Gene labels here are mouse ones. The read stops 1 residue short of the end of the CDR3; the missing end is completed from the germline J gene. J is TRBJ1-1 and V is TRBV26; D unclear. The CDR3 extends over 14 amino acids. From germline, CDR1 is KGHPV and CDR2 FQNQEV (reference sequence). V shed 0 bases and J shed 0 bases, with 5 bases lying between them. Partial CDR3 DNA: TGTGCCAGCAGTCTGTCGGGATCAAACACAGAAGTCTTC. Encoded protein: CASSLSGSNTEVF. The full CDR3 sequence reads CASSLSGSNTEVFF. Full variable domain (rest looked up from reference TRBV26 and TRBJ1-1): NSKVIQTPRYLVKGQGQKAKMRCIPEKGHPVVFWYQQNKNNEFKFLINFQNQEVLQQIDMTEKRFSAECPSNSPCSLEIQSSEAGDSALYLCASSLSGSNTEVFFGKGTRLTVV.

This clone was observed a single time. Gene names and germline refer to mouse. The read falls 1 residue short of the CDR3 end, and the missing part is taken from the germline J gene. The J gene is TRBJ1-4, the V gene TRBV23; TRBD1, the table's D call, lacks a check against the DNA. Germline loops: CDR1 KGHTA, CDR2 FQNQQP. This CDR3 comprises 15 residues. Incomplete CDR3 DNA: TGCTCCAGCAGTCAGGGACAGGGGACCAACAAAAGATTATTT. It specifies CSSSQGQGTNKRLF. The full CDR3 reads CSSSQGQGTNKRLFF.